This T cell receptor beta chain was found in a study of cytomegalovirus exposure and HLA in healthy donors. The length of the CDR3 is 16 residues. Germline CDR1 and CDR2: SGHTA and FQGNSA. J was trimmed by 6 bases and V by 1 base; bases with no gene match: 11. Study-wide results and limits: Later analysis showed most CMV-associated TCR beta chains appearing HLA-restricted. The presence/absence work took it that sequencing depth was about the same across donors. A missense variant in DCLRE1C was later tied to TCR beta V- and J-gene trimming. Later work showed greater clonal expansion in HLA-associated TCR beta chains than in equally common others.

The PCR was carried out with 60 Vbeta primers and 13 Jbeta primers. Profiling relied on immunoSEQ multiplex PCR, and the TCRdb table lists in-frame clones only, not all of them. The sample has about 120,000 clones; approximately 69% are singletons. Turning to this clone: Its antigen is unknown.

The chain carries TRBV7-2 and TRBJ1-2, with TRBD1 matching 7 bases. Sequenced material: PBMCs. This receptor was taken from a woman between 45 and 60 years old in good health and CMV-seropositive. The CDR3 DNA follows: TGTGCCAGCAGCTTAGAGCGCCGGGACAGATCCGATGGCTACACCTTC. Protein sequence: CASSLERRDRSDGYTF.